The 26 T cell receptor beta chains in this list originate from one sample, sequenced in a study of T cells after yellow fever vaccination. TCRdb re-called the 5' RACE reads through MiXCR, storing one row per CDR3 protein. This sample yields 500,000 to 550,000 distinct CDR3 sequences, of which 21% are seen a single time; about 15% belongs to the top ten. Sample: PBMCs, taken approximately 20 days after the first yellow fever vaccination. These receptor sequences come from a man aged 18 to 30 who received the YFV17D yellow fever vaccine.

This chain uses TRBV7-2 with TRBJ2-7; possible D gene TRBD1, 6 bases. CDR3 length equals 15 residues. V was cut by 4 bases and J by 4 bases, with 17 bases left in between. Germline CDR1 is SGHTA and CDR2 is FQGNSA. The DNA of the CDR3 is TGTGCCAGCAGCTCCTCACCCAGGGGTACGTACGAGCAGTACTTC. As protein: CASSSSPRGTYEQYF.

V usage is TRBV4-2 and J usage is TRBJ1-5, with unresolved D. This CDR3 contains 15 residues. Trimming stripped 0 bases from V and 3 bases from J, with 9 bases between. Germline assignment: CDR1 LGHNA and CDR2 YNFKEQ. The CDR3 region is CASSQDIGSNQPQHF. The CDR3 DNA follows: TGTGCCAGCAGCCAAGATATAGGGTCCAATCAGCCCCAGCATTTT.

This clonotype was detected a few times. The chain employs TRBV7-2 and TRBJ1-1; tentative D call: TRBD1 (6 bases). V lost 5 bases, J lost 3 bases, and 19 bases lay in between. Germline-derived CDR1 and CDR2 are SGHTA and FQGNSA. The CDR3 runs 16 residues. The CDR3, as DNA: TGTGCCAGCAGCACCTTCGGGGGGGCGACGGACACTGAAGCTTTCTTT. Translated: CASSTFGGATDTEAFF.

This clonotype appeared a few times. The chain carries TRBV7-2 and TRBJ1-2; D is possibly TRBD1 (5 bases). Trimming took off 5 bases at V and 4 bases at J, with 17 bases between the two ends. The CDR3 has 15 residues. CDR1 is SGHTA and CDR2 is FQGNSA in the germline V gene. CDR3 in amino acids: CASSTVGEGIYGYTF. The CDR3 nucleotides read TGTGCCAGCAGCACCGTTGGGGAGGGGATCTATGGCTACACCTTC. Full variable domain (remainder filled in from reference TRBV7-2 and TRBJ1-2): GAGVSQSPSNKVTEKGKDVELRCDPISGHTALYWYRQSLGQGLEFLIYFQGNSAPDKSGLPSDRFSAERTGGSVSTLTIQRTQQEDSAVYLCASSTVGEGIYGYTFGSGTRLTVV.

This clonotype came up many times. This chain connects TRBV5-1 to TRBJ2-3; D might be TRBD1 (6 bases). Trimming cost V 4 bases and J 0 bases, with 9 bases left between them. Germline values: CDR1 SGHRS, CDR2 YFSETQ. The CDR3 loop spans 14 amino acids. The CDR3 sequence is CASSPGTSTDTQYF. CDR3 DNA: TGCGCCAGCAGCCCCGGGACAAGCACAGATACGCAGTATTTT.

This clonotype has more than one count but fewer than ten. This chain connects TRBV20-1 to TRBJ2-5, with D unclear. CDR3 length: 12 residues. Trimming took 3 bases from V and 5 from J, leaving 10 bases between them. CDR1 DFQATT and CDR2 SNEGSKA come from the germline V gene (reference sequence). CDR3 loop: CSASQSLETQYF. The CDR3 DNA is TGCAGTGCTAGCCAGAGCTTGGAGACCCAGTACTTC.

This clonotype was counted a few times. This chain connects TRBV12-3 or TRBV12-4 to TRBJ2-3, with TRBD1 as a possible D gene (6 bases). CDR3 size: 15 residues. V was pared by 2 bases and J by 3 bases, with 12 bases between. The CDR3 here is CASSLSHTGTDTQYF. As DNA, the CDR3 is TGTGCCAGCAGTTTAAGTCATACAGGGACAGATACGCAGTATTTT.

The chain joins TRBV19 to TRBJ2-3, with TRBD2 matching 14 bases. The length of the CDR3 is 17 residues. Germline V CDR1 and CDR2: LNHDA, SQIVND (reference sequence). V was clipped by 4 bases and J by 1 base; unmatched bases: 4. In DNA, the CDR3 is TGTGCCAGTAGTAGACTAGCGGGGGGGCGAGGCACAGATACGCAGTATTTT. Translation gives CASSRLAGGRGTDTQYF.

This clonotype was detected many times. This rearrangement joins TRBV5-1 to TRBJ1-4; D unresolved. CDR3 length: 14 residues. Trimming took 6 bases from V and 5 from J, leaving 14 bases between them. Germline V gene data show CDR1 as SGHRS and CDR2 as YFSETQ. CDR3 protein: CASKLDSTNEKLFF. In nucleotides, the CDR3 is TGCGCCAGCAAATTGGACTCGACGAATGAAAAACTGTTTTTT.

This clonotype was recorded a few times. This chain links TRBV7-2 with TRBJ1-2; possibly TRBD1 for D (6 bases). Trimming pared 8 bases from V and 7 bases from J, leaving 20 bases between. Germline V gene data show CDR1 as SGHTA and CDR2 as FQGNSA. The CDR3 has 14 residues. Here the CDR3 reads CASLESTGLGGYTF. The CDR3 DNA follows: TGTGCCAGCCTAGAATCGACAGGCTTGGGTGGCTACACCTTC.

This clonotype was counted only a few times. The chain couples TRBV27 to TRBJ1-1, with D hard to call. This CDR3 is 13 amino acids long. Germline lookup yields CDR1 MNHEY and CDR2 SMNVEV (reference sequence). V was shortened by 7 bases and J by 4 bases, with 13 bases between the two germline ends. The CDR3: CASKGSVSTEAFF. The CDR3 DNA reads TGTGCCAGCAAGGGATCAGTGAGCACTGAAGCTTTCTTT.

V is TRBV7-2 and J is TRBJ2-3; 9 positions match TRBD2. Germline loops: CDR1 SGHTA, CDR2 FQGNSA. V was clipped by 5 bases and J by 2 bases; unmatched bases: 8. The CDR3 length is 16 residues. CDR3 coding DNA: TGTGCCAGCAGCCTTTCAGCGGGGGGCTTCACAGATACGCAGTATTTT. It encodes CASSLSAGGFTDTQYF. Combining the CDR3 with reference TRBV7-2 and TRBJ2-3 gives the whole variable domain GAGVSQSPSNKVTEKGKDVELRCDPISGHTALYWYRQSLGQGLEFLIYFQGNSAPDKSGLPSDRFSAERTGGSVSTLTIQRTQQEDSAVYLCASSLSAGGFTDTQYFGPGTRLTVL.

This clonotype was seen a handful of times. The V gene is TRBV28, the J gene TRBJ2-3, with unresolved D. The CDR3 length is 13 residues. Between the trimmed V and J ends, which lost 5 bases and 2 bases, there was a span of 8 bases. CDR1 and CDR2 (germline): MDHEN, SYDVKM. CDR3 DNA sequence: TGTGCCAGCAGTGCCCAGACCACAGATACGCAGTATTTT. This gives the protein CASSAQTTDTQYF.

Many counts were recorded for this clonotype. The V call is TRBV4-1, the J call TRBJ1-1, with D unresolved. In germline, CDR1 is MGHRA, CDR2 YSYEKL. This CDR3 spans 16 amino acids. The V gene lost 0 bases and the J gene lost 4 bases, with 15 bases spanning the gap. The CDR3: CASSQEGRGGSTEAFF. The CDR3 DNA reads TGCGCCAGCAGCCAAGAGGGCCGGGGTGGGAGCACTGAAGCTTTCTTT.

This chain links TRBV5-6 with TRBJ2-1; D not certain. From germline, CDR1 is SGHDT and CDR2 YYEEEE. Deletions cut 1 base from V and 0 bases from J, with 8 bases between. The CDR3 spans 15 residues. The CDR3 sequence: CASSLWRSSYNEQFF. The CDR3 DNA sequence: TGTGCCAGCAGCTTGTGGCGGAGCTCCTACAATGAGCAGTTCTTC.

This clonotype was seen only a few times. This sequence joins TRBV5-1 and TRBJ2-3; 10 nucleotides match TRBD1. Germline CDR1 reads SGHRS; CDR2 reads YFSETQ. V was pared by 0 bases and J by 3 bases, with 4 bases of the junction left unmatched. This CDR3 contains 16 residues. CDR3: CASSLGQGAATDTQYF. Here the CDR3 DNA reads TGCGCCAGCAGCTTGGGACAGGGGGCGGCGACAGATACGCAGTATTTT.

This rearrangement joins TRBV29-1 to TRBJ2-4, with a weak D call TRBD1 (6 bases). The CDR3 has 14 residues. Trimming left V 5 bases short and J 2 bases short, with 13 bases between. Germline V gene data show CDR1 as SQVTM and CDR2 as ANQGSEA. For the CDR3, the DNA is TGCAGCGTTCAGGGGAAGCTGTCCAAAAACATTCAGTACTTC. It encodes CSVQGKLSKNIQYF.

The chain links TRBV2 to TRBJ2-5; D remains ambiguous. Trimming shortened V by 6 bases and J by 5 bases, and 10 bases separated the two germline ends. The CDR3 has 12 amino acids. CDR1 is SNHLY, CDR2 FYNNEI, per germline. The CDR3, as DNA: TGTGCCAGCAGGATAGCCGGGGAGACCCAGTACTTC. It yields the protein CASRIAGETQYF.

This clonotype has a count of ten or more. The chain combines TRBV3-1 with TRBJ2-1; no definite D call. Trimming pared 0 bases from V and 9 bases from J, leaving 9 bases between. The CDR3 totals 13 residues. Germline-derived CDR1 and CDR2 are LGHDT and YNNKEL (reference sequence). CDR3 nucleotides: TGTGCCAGCAGCCAAGATACACGGACTGAGCAGTTCTTC. Protein: CASSQDTRTEQFF.

The V call is TRBV6-2 or TRBV6-3, the J call TRBJ2-5, with TRBD1 matching over 9 bases. The germline V gene has CDR1 MNHEY and CDR2 SVGEGT. V lost 6 bases and J lost 1; bases outside the gene matches: 6. The CDR3 length is 15 residues. The CDR3: CASRETGGTQETQYF. In nucleotides, the CDR3 is TGTGCCAGCAGAGAGACAGGGGGTACCCAAGAGACCCAGTACTTC.

This clonotype has just a few counts. The rearrangement uses TRBV4-1 and TRBJ1-2, with a weak D call TRBD1 (5 bases). CDR3 size: 14 residues. Trimming pared 0 bases from V and 0 bases from J, leaving 5 bases between. The germline gives CDR1 MGHRA, CDR2 YSYEKL. The CDR3 bases are TGCGCCAGCAGCCAAGAGACAGCTAACTATGGCTACACCTTC. Translating gives CASSQETANYGYTF.

This clonotype was found many times. The genes are TRBV27 and TRBJ2-5; 12 bases are a match to TRBD2. Germline V lookup: CDR1 MNHEY, CDR2 SMNVEV (reference sequence). V was pared by 6 bases and J by 5 bases, with 7 bases of the junction left unmatched. The CDR3 extends over 15 amino acids. The CDR3 DNA follows: TGTGCCAGCAGCGCAACTAGCGGGGGGATGGAGACCCAGTACTTC. Its protein is CASSATSGGMETQYF.

This clonotype occurred a few times. The chain combines TRBV29-1 with TRBJ2-1; D is possibly TRBD2 (6 bases). The ends were cut back, 6 bases at V and 1 base at J, with 19 bases in the middle. The CDR3 runs to 16 residues. CDR1 and CDR2 from the germline V gene are SQVTM and ANQGSEA. The CDR3 nucleotides are TGCAGCGTCACCATGGAGGGGTCCGGGTCCTACAATGAGCAGTTCTTC. It translates to CSVTMEGSGSYNEQFF.

DNA for the CDR3: TGTGCCAGCACCCGTAACAGGAATTCGGGATCACCCCTCCACTTT. As protein: CASTRNRNSGSPLHF. The gene calls are TRBV12-3 or TRBV12-4 and TRBJ1-6; D is perhaps TRBD1 (5 bases). The V gene lost 7 bases and the J gene lost 10 bases, with 20 bases spanning the gap. The CDR3 is made up of 15 amino acids.

In nucleotides, the CDR3 is TGTGCCAGCAGCTGGGGGGGTGGAAAGCCCCAGCATTTT. Protein sequence: CASSWGGGKPQHF. This sequence joins TRBV5-6 and TRBJ1-5, with D possibly TRBD1 on 5 matching bases. Looked up from germline, CDR1 is SGHDT and CDR2 is YYEEEE. This CDR3 contains 13 residues. V gave up 3 bases and J gave up 8 bases, with 12 bases separating them.

This clonotype was seen more than once but under ten times. The chain joins TRBV6-2 or TRBV6-3 to TRBJ1-2; TRBD1 agrees at 10 bases. CDR3 length: 14 residues. Germline V gives CDR1 MNHEY, CDR2 SVGEGT. J gave up 2 bases and V 5 bases, and 2 bases lay outside the gene matches. The CDR3 coding sequence is TGTGCCAGCAGTCGGGACAGGGGCAACTATGGCTACACCTTC. Translation: CASSRDRGNYGYTF.